Listed below are T cell receptor beta chains from one sample, sequenced in a study of cytomegalovirus exposure and HLA in healthy donors. Clones were sequenced by immunoSEQ multiplex PCR, and TCRdb holds only the in-frame ones, with some missing. This table holds about 190,000 clones, 87% found once. The source material was PBMCs. The receptors here all came from a man aged 25-40 years in good health and CMV-seronegative. Both conserved end residues are part of each CDR3. The D gene is left open where the match is weak. Only some rows state a clone size, as once, few, many or a class for expanded clones.

V: TRBV18
J: TRBJ2-3
size: NA
D: TRBD2
DNA: TGTGCCAGCGCTAGCGGGAGAGTCCCAGATACGCAGTATTTT
CDR3: CASASGRVPDTQYF

V: TRBV18
J: TRBJ1-1
size: NA
D: NA
DNA: TGTGCCAGCTCACCCAGTGAGAACACTGAAGCTTTCTTT
CDR3: CASSPSENTEAFF

V: TRBV4-2
J: TRBJ2-1
size: NA
D: NA
DNA: TGTGCCAGCAGCCAAGCGATTCGGGATGAGCAGTTCTTC
CDR3: CASSQAIRDEQFF

V: TRBV12-5
J: TRBJ2-7
size: NA
D: NA
DNA: TGTGCTAGTGGTTTGGACAGGGACTACGAGCAGTACTTC
CDR3: CASGLDRDYEQYF

V: TRBV6-5
J: TRBJ2-1
size: NA
D: TRBD2
DNA: TGTGCCAGCAGTCTACTAGCGGGGATATACAATGAGCAGTTCTTC
CDR3: CASSLLAGIYNEQFF

V: TRBV7-9
J: TRBJ2-7
size: NA
D: NA
DNA: TGTGCCAGCAGCTTAACGAGCAACAGCTACGAGCAGTACTTC
CDR3: CASSLTSNSYEQYF

V: TRBV19
J: TRBJ1-2
size: few
D: TRBD1
DNA: TGTGCCAGTAGTATGGCCCAGGGGGCGCGTGGCTACACCTTC
CDR3: CASSMAQGARGYTF

V: TRBV6-5
J: TRBJ2-6
size: NA
D: NA
DNA: TGTGCCAGCAGTTACCAGCATAGCTCTGGGGCCAACGGCCTGACTTTC
CDR3: CASSYQHSSGANGLTF

V: TRBV6-6
J: TRBJ1-2
size: NA
D: TRBD1
DNA: TGTGCCAGCGGTAAAGACAGGGGCTATGGCTACACCTTC
CDR3: CASGKDRGYGYTF

V: TRBV5-8
J: TRBJ2-7
size: NA
D: TRBD2
DNA: TGTGCCAGCAGCTTGGGACTAGCGGTAGACCCCTACGAGCAGTACTTC
CDR3: CASSLGLAVDPYEQYF

V: TRBV28
J: TRBJ1-1
size: NA
D: NA
DNA: TGTGCCAGCAGTTTCCGGGGGGTATTGAACACTGAAGCTTTCTTT
CDR3: CASSFRGVLNTEAFF

V: TRBV6-1
J: TRBJ2-3
size: NA
D: NA
DNA: TGTGCCAGCAGTGTGGGGGCTGGGGATACGCAGTATTTT
CDR3: CASSVGAGDTQYF

V: TRBV29-1
J: TRBJ1-2
size: NA
D: TRBD1
DNA: TGCAGCGTATCTGGGGACAGCCTTAACTATGGCTACACCTTC
CDR3: CSVSGDSLNYGYTF

V: TRBV21-1
J: TRBJ1-2
size: NA
D: NA
DNA: TGTGCCAGTGAGCGTCGGCCGAGGAAGGACTATGGCTACACCTTC
CDR3: CASERRPRKDYGYTF

V: TRBV6-6
J: TRBJ1-1
size: NA
D: TRBD1
DNA: TGTGCCAGCAGAGACAGGGTTGGTGACACTGAAGCTTTCTTT
CDR3: CASRDRVGDTEAFF